This T cell receptor beta chain appears in the sequencing data of a study of CXCR3-negative and CXCR3-positive naive CD8 T cells. Study findings and constraints: Diversity in memory CD8+ cells fell much lower than the comparably high levels seen in both naive subsets. TRB CDR3s of CXCR3-positive naive cells were more hydrophobic than those of CXCR3-negative naive cells.

CDR3 length: 15 amino acids. Per germline, CDR1 SQVTM and CDR2 ANQGSEA. As for this clonotype: Its antigen is as yet unknown.

The TRB cDNA libraries were prepared by 5' RACE with UMI labels. TCRdb re-called the 5' RACE reads; every CDR3 protein appears as one record, without DNA. Seen in this sample are tens of thousands of distinct CDR3 sequences; the ten most common clones hold just over 0.7%. Sequencing was carried out using naive CXCR3+ CD8+ T cells from blood. Noted subset: CD45RO-CCR7+CD27+CD95- naive CD8+ T cells expressing CXCR3 (TNR3+). The TCR was taken from a human donor in good health. Some clones in this sample may be carry-over from other donors' samples. The rearrangement uses TRBV29-1 and TRBJ1-1; TCRdb's assignment of TRBD1 cannot be checked, as there is no DNA. The chain's CDR3 is CSVGQGMGMNTEAFF.